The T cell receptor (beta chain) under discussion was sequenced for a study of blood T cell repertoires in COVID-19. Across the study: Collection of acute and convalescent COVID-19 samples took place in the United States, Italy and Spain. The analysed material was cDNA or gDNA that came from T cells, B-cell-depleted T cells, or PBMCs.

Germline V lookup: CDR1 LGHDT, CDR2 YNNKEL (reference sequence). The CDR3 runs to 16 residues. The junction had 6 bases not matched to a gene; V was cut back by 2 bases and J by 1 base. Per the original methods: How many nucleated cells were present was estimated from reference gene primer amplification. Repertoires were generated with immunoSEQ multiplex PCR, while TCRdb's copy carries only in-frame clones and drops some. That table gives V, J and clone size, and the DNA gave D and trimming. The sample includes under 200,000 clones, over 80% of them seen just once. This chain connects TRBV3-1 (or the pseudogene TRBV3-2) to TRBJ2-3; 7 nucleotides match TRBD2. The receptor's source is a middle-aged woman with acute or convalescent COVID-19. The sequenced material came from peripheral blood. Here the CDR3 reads CASSQLPGGGTDTQYF. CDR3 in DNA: TGTGCCAGCAGCCAATTGCCGGGAGGTGGCACAGATACGCAGTATTTT.